This T cell receptor (beta chain) was documented in a study of shared clonotypes between healthy human individuals. The repertoire was sequenced with immunoSEQ multiplex PCR; TCRdb's copy has only in-frame clones and lacks some. The sample carries 2 million or so clones, about 95% recorded once. Note on this clone: The target antigen is unknown.

Findings of the study overall: The study found roughly 5% of naive CD4 clonotypes shared across a few donors. What naive subsets generally showed was a larger estimated richness than memory subsets showed.

CD45RO-negative, CCR7-positively selected cells formed the naive CD8 fraction, excluding terminally differentiated effector memory CD45RA+ cells. Donors had no recently reported acute infections or vaccinations and were HIV-negative. Sequences were obtained from naive CD8+ T cells sorted from blood. The TCR originated in a man younger than 35 in good health.

The DNA for the CDR3 is TGTGCCAGCACCGCTTCTGGAACCGAAATACCCCTCCACTTT. Its translation is CASTASGTEIPLHF. The chain is built from TRBV7-9 and TRBJ1-6; no firm D call. In germline, CDR1 is SEHNR, CDR2 FQNEAQ (reference sequence). V was clipped by 7 bases and J by 12 bases, with 19 bases between them. CDR3 length equals 14 residues. The complete variable domain, with remaining parts taken from reference TRBV7-9 and TRBJ1-6, reads DTGVSQNPRHKITKRGQNVTFRCDPISEHNRLYWYRQTLGQGPEFLTYFQNEAQLEKSRLLSDRFSAERPKGSFSTLEIQRTEQGDSAMYLCASTASGTEIPLHFGNGTRLTVT.